Given below is one TCR beta chain in context. Its antigen remains unknown. This entry is derived from a study of cytomegalovirus exposure and HLA in healthy donors. V was shortened by 1 base and J by 10 bases, with 5 bases between the two germline ends. CDR3 length: 11 amino acids. Germline V CDR1 and CDR2: SEHNR, FQNEAQ (reference sequence). Profiling relied on immunoSEQ multiplex PCR, and the TCRdb table lists in-frame clones only, not all of them. Among approximately 280,000 clones listed, just over 85% were seen once. Study-level points and caveats: TCR beta chains numbering approximately 150 were designated cytomegalovirus-associated. Rarity characterized most TCR sequences, yet some public TCRs appeared in many donors.

This TCR came from a woman aged 18-29 years in good health and CMV-seronegative. Specimen: PBMCs. The rearrangement joins TRBV7-9 to TRBJ2-4, with TRBD1 as a possible D gene (5 bases). The CDR3 region is CASSLGQIQYF. The CDR3 bases are TGTGCCAGCAGCTTAGGACAGATTCAGTACTTC. The variable domain in full, with the rest retrieved from reference TRBV7-9 and TRBJ2-4, is DTGVSQNPRHKITKRGQNVTFRCDPISEHNRLYWYRQTLGQGPEFLTYFQNEAQLEKSRLLSDRFSAERPKGSFSTLEIQRTEQGDSAMYLCASSLGQIQYFGAGTRLSVL.